One and the same sample provided the 23 T cell receptor beta chains below, sequenced in a study of blood T cell repertoires in COVID-19. Measured with immunoSEQ multiplex PCR; TCRdb has only the in-frame clones, and not every one. The sample carries about 230,000 clones, approximately 83% recorded once. Sequenced input: peripheral blood. These receptors came from a woman aged 50 to 60 with acute or convalescent COVID-19.

The chain combines TRBV5-5 with TRBJ1-2, with 7 bases matching TRBD1. The germline gives CDR1 SGHKS, CDR2 YYEKEE (reference sequence). The CDR3 extends over 13 amino acids. V was clipped by 3 bases and J by 5 bases; unmatched bases: 4. Here the CDR3 reads CASSSSGGYGYTF. Written as DNA, the CDR3 is TGTGCCAGCAGCTCATCAGGGGGATATGGCTACACCTTC.

This chain links TRBV27 with TRBJ2-1, with 9 bases identical to TRBD1. The CDR3 has 14 amino acids. Germline V gives CDR1 MNHEY, CDR2 SMNVEV (reference sequence). With V trimmed by 6 bases and J by 9 bases, 9 bases remained unmatched. CDR3 sequence (DNA): TGTGCCAGCAGGGGACAGGGTAAGGTTAGTGAGCAGTTCTTC. Translating gives CASRGQGKVSEQFF.

The CDR3 sequence is CSAKEGTGVGEQYF. The DNA for the CDR3 is TGCAGCGCCAAAGAAGGTACAGGGGTGGGGGAGCAGTACTTC. This chain uses TRBV29-1 with TRBJ2-7; 7 bases match TRBD1. V dropped 7 bases and J dropped 7; count of bases not matched to a gene: 16. Per germline, CDR1 SQVTM and CDR2 ANQGSEA. The CDR3 covers 14 residues.

The chain is built from TRBV6-5 and TRBJ2-2; D not resolved. This CDR3 comprises 13 residues. Germline assignment: CDR1 MNHEY and CDR2 SVGAGI. V gave up 6 bases and J gave up 2 bases, with 7 bases separating them. CDR3 residues: CASRAPNTGELFF. In DNA form, the CDR3 reads TGTGCCAGCAGAGCACCAAACACCGGGGAGCTGTTTTTT.

For the CDR3, the DNA is TGTGCCAGACCGTGGGGAGTCTCCTACGAGCAGTACTTC. As protein: CARPWGVSYEQYF. The chain carries TRBV7-2 and TRBJ2-7; D is possibly TRBD2 (5 bases). Deletions cut 9 bases from V and 0 bases from J, with 12 bases between. In germline, CDR1 is SGHTA, CDR2 FQGNSA. The CDR3 spans 13 residues.

This chain links TRBV28 with TRBJ1-4, with D hard to call. Germline V gives CDR1 MDHEN, CDR2 SYDVKM. Trimming pared 7 bases from V and 8 bases from J, leaving 11 bases between. The CDR3 extends over 12 amino acids. CDR3 sequence reads: CASKSLSEKLFF. CDR3 DNA: TGTGCCAGCAAGTCCCTTAGCGAAAAACTGTTTTTT.

V is TRBV7-3 and J is TRBJ1-1, with 9 bases fitting TRBD1. The V and J ends lost 6 bases and 6 bases, in that order; junction bases with no gene match: 8. This CDR3 has 14 residues. Germline CDR1 SGHTA, CDR2 FQGTGA. CDR3 region: CASSPGTGSSEAFF. DNA for the CDR3: TGTGCCAGCAGTCCGGGGACAGGGTCGTCTGAAGCTTTCTTT.

The CDR3 sequence is CASSIGLAGGGGELFF. CDR3 DNA sequence: TGTGCCAGTAGTATTGGACTAGCGGGAGGTGGGGGGGAGCTGTTTTTT. The chain uses TRBV19 and TRBJ2-2; 14 bases agree with TRBD2. The germline V gene encodes CDR1 LNHDA and CDR2 SQIVND (reference sequence). The CDR3 sequence is 16 residues long. The V gene end was trimmed by 3 bases and the J gene end by 8 bases; junction bases not matched to a gene: 5.

This chain uses TRBV10-3 with TRBJ2-1; 13 bases map to TRBD2. The CDR3 consists of 19 residues. Germline CDR1 reads ENHRY; CDR2 reads SYGVKD. V dropped 2 bases and J dropped 7; count of bases not matched to a gene: 14. This CDR3 reads CAISELTTSGRAARNEQFF. The DNA of the CDR3 is TGTGCCATCAGTGAGCTCACAACTAGCGGGAGGGCCGCTCGAAATGAGCAGTTCTTC.

The CDR3 here is CASSLVTAGETQYF. The CDR3 bases are TGTGCCAGCAGCTTGGTAACGGCGGGAGAGACCCAGTACTTC. V usage is TRBV5-5 and J usage is TRBJ2-5; weak D call: TRBD2 (5 bases). Germline CDR1 and CDR2: SGHKS and YYEKEE (reference sequence). This CDR3 has 14 residues. The germline V and J ends were trimmed by 0 bases and 4 bases, with 10 bases remaining between them.

This chain links TRBV7-2 with TRBJ2-2; 10 positions match TRBD1. Looked up from germline, CDR1 is SGHTA and CDR2 is FQGNSA. CDR3 length: 15 amino acids. The V segment lost 5 bases and the J segment 4 bases; nucleotides outside the gene matches: 4. The DNA of the CDR3 is TGTGCCAGCAGCGAGCGGACAGGGGGCACCGGGGAGCTGTTTTTT. The encoded protein is CASSERTGGTGELFF.

The rearrangement uses TRBV5-1 and TRBJ2-7, with 8 bases matching TRBD2. CDR1 SGHRS and CDR2 YFSETQ come from the germline V gene. The V gene end was trimmed by 4 bases and the J gene end by 2 bases; junction bases not matched to a gene: 8. The CDR3 runs 15 residues. The CDR3 protein is CASSPLAGTTYEQYF. CDR3 bases: TGCGCCAGCAGCCCTTTAGCGGGGACGACCTACGAGCAGTACTTC.

Note on this clone: Relative to the germline gene, one junction end is altered; a read error may explain this. The chain joins TRBV15 to TRBJ1-4; D ambiguous. In germline, CDR1 is LNHNV, CDR2 YYDKDF (reference sequence). This CDR3 has 14 amino acids. DNA of the CDR3: TGTGCCACCAGCACCATAAGAACTTATGAAAAACTGTTTTTT. As protein: CATSTIRTYEKLFF. The complete variable domain, with remaining parts taken from reference TRBV15 and TRBJ1-4, reads DAMVIQNPRYQVTQFGKPVTLSCSQTLNHNVMYWYQQKSSQAPKLLFHYYDKDFNNEADTPDNFQSRRPNTSFCFLDIRSPGLGDTAMYLCATSTIRTYEKLFFGSGTQLSVL.

This clone was counted only a few times. This chain uses TRBV4-2 with TRBJ1-5; no clear D gene. The V end lost 4 bases, the J end lost 6 bases, and 16 bases lay between the germline ends. The CDR3 loop spans 15 amino acids. Germline lookup yields CDR1 LGHNA and CDR2 YNFKEQ. The CDR3 bases are TGTGCCAGCAGCCGAGGGATGAAGGGAGGTCAGCCCCAGCATTTT. Translation: CASSRGMKGGQPQHF.

Only one count was recorded for this clone. The V call is TRBV28, the J call TRBJ2-7, with 11 bases lining up with TRBD1. The CDR3 extends over 15 amino acids. V dropped 7 bases and J dropped 3; count of bases not matched to a gene: 8. Germline V gene data show CDR1 as MDHEN and CDR2 as SYDVKM. The CDR3 bases are TGTGCCAGCAAATCAGCCGGGACAGGGGGCTACGAGCAGTACTTC. It encodes CASKSAGTGGYEQYF.

The V and J genes are TRBV5-1 and TRBJ2-5; TRBD2 is a possible D gene (6 bases). This CDR3 region has 16 residues. The V and J ends lost 0 bases and 5 bases respectively, with 17 bases between them. Germline-derived CDR1 and CDR2 are SGHRS and YFSETQ. The CDR3 DNA sequence: TGCGCCAGCAGCTTGGGCGGGGCCAGGGTTAGGGAGACCCAGTACTTC. Translated, it gives CASSLGGARVRETQYF.

CDR3 DNA: TGTGCCAGCAGCCGGATTAAACTAGCGGGAGATTACCTCAATGAGCAGTTCTTC. As protein: CASSRIKLAGDYLNEQFF. V and J are TRBV14 and TRBJ2-1; 11 bases map to TRBD2. The CDR3 extends over 18 amino acids. CDR1 and CDR2 (germline): SGHDN, FVKESK. Trimming removed 4 bases from V and 6 bases from J; junction bases left unmatched: 14. The complete variable domain, with remaining parts taken from reference TRBV14 and TRBJ2-1, reads EAGVTQFPSHSVIEKGQTVTLRCDPISGHDNLYWYRRVMGKEIKFLLHFVKESKQDESGMPNNRFLAERTGGTYSTLKVQPAELEDSGVYFCASSRIKLAGDYLNEQFFGPGTRLTVL.

The rearrangement links TRBV21-1 to TRBJ1-5; the listed D gene, TRBD1, was not tested against the DNA. TRBV21-1 is a pseudogene. The CDR3 covers 15 residues. CDR3: CASSSPGQVCQPQHF. CDR3 nucleotides: TGTGCCAGCAGCTCTCCGGGACAGGTGTGTCAGCCCCAGCATTTT.

The chain couples TRBV5-1 to TRBJ2-3, with D maybe TRBD1 (5 bases). The CDR3 contains 14 residues. V shed 3 bases and J shed 2 bases, with 10 bases lying between them. Germline lookup yields CDR1 SGHRS and CDR2 YFSETQ. CDR3 in DNA: TGCGCCAGCAGCTCCCAGGGCACCACAGATACGCAGTATTTT. Its translation is CASSSQGTTDTQYF.

This rearrangement joins TRBV9 to TRBJ2-5, with D unresolved. CDR1 SGDLS and CDR2 YYNGEE come from the germline V gene. The ends were cut back, 3 bases at V and 5 bases at J, with 17 bases in the middle. This CDR3 is built from 15 residues. This CDR3 is CASSEPEMGRETQYF. As DNA, the CDR3 is TGTGCCAGCAGCGAGCCGGAGATGGGTCGGGAGACCCAGTACTTC.

The V call is TRBV5-1, the J call TRBJ2-5; no clear D gene. Trimming removed 1 base at V and 2 bases at J, with 6 bases between. The CDR3 is 13 amino acids. Germline CDR1 and CDR2: SGHRS and YFSETQ. The CDR3 nucleotides are TGCGCCAGCAGCTTGTTACAGCAAGAGACCCAGTACTTC. It translates to CASSLLQQETQYF.

The chain employs TRBV7-2 and TRBJ2-7; the D gene is possibly TRBD2 (7 bases). The germline V gene has CDR1 SGHTA and CDR2 FQGNSA. Trimming removed 5 bases from V and 5 bases from J, with 19 bases in between. The CDR3 has 15 residues. This chain's CDR3 is CASSQPSGGVHEQYF. The CDR3 DNA reads as TGTGCCAGCAGCCAACCGTCGGGGGGCGTCCACGAGCAGTACTTC.

This chain uses TRBV2 with TRBJ1-1; D ambiguous. The germline V and J ends were trimmed by 8 bases and 0 bases, with 16 bases remaining between them. This CDR3 is 15 amino acids long. The V gene's germline CDR1 is SNHLY and CDR2 FYNNEI. CDR3 region: CASDLGSSMNTEAFF. Here the CDR3 DNA reads TGTGCCAGCGATTTGGGCAGTTCCATGAACACTGAAGCTTTCTTT. The full variable domain, completed using reference TRBV2 and TRBJ1-1, is EPEVTQTPSHQVTQMGQEVILRCVPISNHLYFYWYRQILGQKVEFLVSFYNNEISEKSEIFDDQFSVERPDGSNFTLKIRSTKLEDSAMYFCASDLGSSMNTEAFFGQGTRLTVV.